Sequencing of this T cell receptor beta chain was carried out in a study of blood T cell repertoires in COVID-19. Study at large: The cDNA or gDNA used as material had been derived from T cells, B-cell-depleted T cells, or PBMCs.

Libraries were prepared by immunoSEQ multiplex PCR; TCRdb keeps only in-frame clonotypes and omits some of them. The repertoire holds under 65,000 clones, approximately 82% seen once, with around 5.8% in the top ten. This clone appeared a single time. CDR3 length equals 14 residues. Germline assignment: CDR1 ENHRY and CDR2 SYGVKD. V was cut by 4 bases and J by 4 bases, with 13 bases left in between. Donors were grouped by their self-reported clinical history. This sequence was found in a woman between 45 and 65 years old with acute COVID-19. Sequenced material: PBMCs or T cells enriched from blood (not recorded which). The chain carries TRBV10-3 and TRBJ1-1; no clear D gene. This CDR3 is CAISAVSPRTEAFF. For the CDR3, the DNA is TGTGCCATCAGTGCTGTATCTCCTCGCACTGAAGCTTTCTTT.